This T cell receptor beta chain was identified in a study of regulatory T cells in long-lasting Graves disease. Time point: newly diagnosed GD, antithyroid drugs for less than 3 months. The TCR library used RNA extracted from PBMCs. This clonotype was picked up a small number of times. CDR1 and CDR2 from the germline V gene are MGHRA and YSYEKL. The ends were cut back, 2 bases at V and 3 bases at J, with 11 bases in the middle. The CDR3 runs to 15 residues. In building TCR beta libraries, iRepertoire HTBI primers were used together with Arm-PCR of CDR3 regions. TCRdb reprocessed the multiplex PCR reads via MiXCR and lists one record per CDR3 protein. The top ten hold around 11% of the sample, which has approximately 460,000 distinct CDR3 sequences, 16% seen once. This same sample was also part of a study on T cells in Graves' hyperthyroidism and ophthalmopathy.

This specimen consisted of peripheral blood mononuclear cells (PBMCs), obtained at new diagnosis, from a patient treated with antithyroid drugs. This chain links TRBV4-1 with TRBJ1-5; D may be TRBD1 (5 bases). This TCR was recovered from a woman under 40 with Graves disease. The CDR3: CASSQQGLPNQPQHF. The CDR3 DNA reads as TGCGCCAGCAGCCAACAGGGATTGCCCAATCAGCCCCAGCATTTT.